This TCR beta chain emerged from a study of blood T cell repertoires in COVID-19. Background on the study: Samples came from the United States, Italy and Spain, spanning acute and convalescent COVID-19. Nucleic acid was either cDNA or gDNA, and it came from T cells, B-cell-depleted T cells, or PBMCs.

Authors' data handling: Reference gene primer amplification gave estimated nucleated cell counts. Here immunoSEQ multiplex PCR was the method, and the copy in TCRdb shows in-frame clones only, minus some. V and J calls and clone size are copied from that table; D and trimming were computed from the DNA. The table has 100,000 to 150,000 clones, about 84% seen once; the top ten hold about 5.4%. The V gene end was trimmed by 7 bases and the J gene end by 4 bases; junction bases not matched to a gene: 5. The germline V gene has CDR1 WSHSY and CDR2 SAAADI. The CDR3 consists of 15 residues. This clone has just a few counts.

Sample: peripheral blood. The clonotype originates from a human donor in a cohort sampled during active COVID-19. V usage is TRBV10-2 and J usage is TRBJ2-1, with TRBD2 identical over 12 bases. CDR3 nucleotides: TGCGCCAGCAAAACGACTAGCGGGAGTTACAATGAGCAGTTCTTC. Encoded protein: CASKTTSGSYNEQFF.